Shown below are 14 T cell receptor beta chains from a single sample sequenced in a study of T-cell memory formation after mild COVID-19. One entry per CDR3 protein, called by TCRdb with MiXCR from the 5' RACE reads. The sample includes under 110,000 distinct CDR3 sequences, over 15% seen only once; the top ten take 28%. The sequenced sample was PBMCs or a T cell subset sorted from them (not recorded which). The source is an adult woman who had mild COVID-19 (a few samples of this study predate the infection). Cell type and time point are not known.

This clonotype showed up just a few times. The J gene is TRBJ2-1, the V gene TRBV7-9, with 10 bases lining up with TRBD1. V trimming: 9 bases; J trimming: 8 bases; junction bases outside the gene matches: 7. The CDR3 extends over 13 amino acids. CDR1 and CDR2 (germline): SEHNR, FQNEAQ (reference sequence). The CDR3 sequence is CARRQGASDEQFF. The CDR3 nucleotides are TGTGCCAGAAGACAGGGGGCTAGTGATGAGCAGTTCTTC.

The chain links TRBV20-1 to TRBJ2-7; D is ambiguous. CDR1 DFQATT and CDR2 SNEGSKA come from the germline V gene (reference sequence). The CDR3 has 14 amino acids. The V end was cut by 0 bases, the J end by 2 bases, with 11 bases between. The CDR3 spells CSARDLDPPYEQYF. Written as DNA, the CDR3 is TGCAGTGCTAGAGATCTTGATCCACCCTACGAGCAGTACTTC.

This clonotype was counted ten times or more. The CDR3 sequence: CASSLGGEGTEAFF. CDR3 bases: TGTGCCAGCAGTTTAGGGGGGGAAGGCACTGAAGCTTTCTTT. This rearrangement joins TRBV27 to TRBJ1-1, with D perhaps matching TRBD1 (5 bases). Germline CDR1 MNHEY, CDR2 SMNVEV (reference sequence). The CDR3 is made up of 14 amino acids. Trimming took 2 bases from V and 4 from J, leaving 11 bases between them.

The rearrangement uses TRBV5-8 and TRBJ2-7; 12 positions match TRBD1. From germline, CDR1 is SGHTS and CDR2 YDEGEE. There are 13 residues in the CDR3. V gave up 9 bases and J gave up 5 bases; unmatched junction bases: 6. CDR3 sequence (DNA): TGTGCCATTCGGGACAGGGGGCACGACGAGCAGTACTTC. It encodes CAIRDRGHDEQYF.

V gene TRBV7-9 combines with J gene TRBJ2-3; D is uncertain. Germline loops: CDR1 SEHNR, CDR2 FQNEAQ (reference sequence). The CDR3 loop spans 12 amino acids. Between the trimmed V and J ends, which lost 4 bases and 6 bases, there was a span of 8 bases. The CDR3 region is CASSYISDTQYF. CDR3 nucleotides: TGTGCCAGCAGCTACATATCGGATACGCAGTATTTT.

The genes are TRBV7-9 and TRBJ2-1; TRBD1 is a possible D gene (5 bases). Germline CDR1 and CDR2: SEHNR and FQNEAQ (reference sequence). Trimming shortened V by 6 bases and J by 3 bases, and 21 bases separated the two germline ends. The CDR3 has 17 residues. As DNA, the CDR3 is TGTGCCAGCAGACGAGATCCGGGCCGCAGGGACTACAATGAGCAGTTCTTC. It translates to CASRRDPGRRDYNEQFF.

The chain carries TRBV21-1 and TRBJ2-7; the table names TRBD1, a call not compared with the DNA. TRBV21-1 represents a pseudogene. The CDR3 totals 17 residues. The chain's CDR3 is CASSAPVVGSTTYEQYF. For the CDR3, the DNA is TGTGCCAGCAGCGCCCCAGTGGTTGGGTCGACAACCTACGAGCAGTACTTC.

The chain has TRBV7-6 and TRBJ2-7, with D perhaps matching TRBD1 or TRBD2 (6 bases each). This CDR3 region has 17 residues. Trimming removed 4 bases from V and 1 base from J, with 20 bases in between. The germline gives CDR1 SGHVS, CDR2 FNYEAQ. CDR3 residues: CASSSGLAGQRSYEQYF. CDR3 nucleotide sequence: TGTGCCAGCAGCTCCGGCCTGGCGGGACAAAGATCCTACGAGCAGTACTTC.

The chain joins TRBV12-3 or TRBV12-4 to TRBJ2-3, with TRBD2 matching 10 bases. The CDR3 is 15 residues long. With 6 bases clipped from V and 5 bases from J, the junction kept 8 bases outside the gene matches. CDR3: CASRQSGGARDTQYF. The DNA for the CDR3 is TGTGCCAGCAGACAGAGCGGGGGGGCCAGAGATACGCAGTATTTT.

This chain links TRBV12-3 or TRBV12-4 with TRBJ1-5, with 7 bases aligning to TRBD1. CDR3 size: 14 residues. The V gene end was trimmed by 6 bases and the J gene end by 6 bases; junction bases not matched to a gene: 8. In DNA form, the CDR3 reads TGTGCCAGCAGCCCAGGGGGAGGTGGTCAGCCCCAGCATTTT. Protein: CASSPGGGGQPQHF.

The CDR3 bases are TGTGCCACCTCAATGGGGACAGGGGGGGACTACGAGCAGTACTTC. Amino acids: CATSMGTGGDYEQYF. The V and J genes are TRBV19 and TRBJ2-7; 11 bases match TRBD1. The germline CDR1 and CDR2 sequences are LNHDA and SQIVND (reference sequence). V trimming: 10 bases; J trimming: 3 bases; junction bases outside the gene matches: 11. The CDR3 extends over 15 amino acids.

The sample holds a few counts of this clonotype. The chain couples TRBV2 to TRBJ1-2, with D uncertain. Germline CDR1 SNHLY, CDR2 FYNNEI. The CDR3 totals 12 residues. V was clipped by 2 bases and J by 3 bases, with 4 bases between them. CDR3 loop: CASSESDYGYTF. CDR3 DNA: TGTGCCAGCAGTGAATCCGACTATGGCTACACCTTC.

The chain employs TRBV4-3 and TRBJ1-1; 8 nucleotides align to TRBD1. The CDR3 extends over 16 amino acids. V shed 0 bases and J 5 bases; nucleotides not matched to a gene: 8. Germline V gene data show CDR1 as LGHNA and CDR2 as YSLEER. In DNA, the CDR3 is TGCGCCAGCAGCCAAGATGGGGCAGGGGGCAGGACTGAAGCTTTCTTT. As protein: CASSQDGAGGRTEAFF.

This clonotype was detected only a few times. This chain joins TRBV13 and TRBJ1-4, with a tentative D call TRBD1 (6 bases). Germline CDR1 and CDR2: PRHDT and FYEKMQ (reference sequence). This CDR3 contains 14 residues. Trimming pared 8 bases from V and 5 bases from J, leaving 15 bases between. The DNA for the CDR3 is TGTGCCAGCTGCCTTCAGGGGACGAATGAAAAACTGTTTTTT. Its translation is CASCLQGTNEKLFF.